A selection of T cell receptor beta chains follows, all from one sample in a study of T cell repertoires in cytomegalovirus infection. No antigen has been assigned to these receptors. TCRdb used MiXCR to reprocess the reads, holding one entry per CDR3 protein. The top ten clones hold roughly 19% of a sample with about 280,000 distinct CDR3 sequences, around 20% of them seen once. Sequencing used cultured PBMCs, obtained from culture after CMV antigen stimulation. These receptors were collected from a human donor in good health (CMV status not recorded). Some clones in this sample may be carry-over from other donors' samples. CDR3s include the opening cysteine and the closing phenylalanine or tryptophan. A D gene is named only where the DNA matches it firmly. The listing skips clone size in some rows; elsewhere it reads once, few, many or a size class.

V	size	J	D	CDR3	DNA
TRBV7-9	few	TRBJ2-1	TRBD2	CASSNDRSGLADYNEQFF	TGTGCCAGCAGCAATGATAGGAGTGGACTAGCGGATTACAATGAGCAGTTCTTC
TRBV14	NA	TRBJ2-1	TRBD1	CASSQVTSGGMFF	TGTGCCAGCAGCCAAGTTACGTCAGGGGGCATGTTCTTC
TRBV7-2	NA	TRBJ2-4	NA	CASSFFRPDIQYF	TGTGCCAGCAGCTTTTTCAGACCGGACATTCAGTACTTC
TRBV6-2/TRBV6-3	few	TRBJ1-5	NA	CASSYSIDRLKPQHF	TGTGCCAGCAGTTACTCGATTGACAGGCTAAAGCCCCAGCATTTT
TRBV7-9	NA	TRBJ1-4	NA	CATTYRNEKLFF	TGTGCCACGACCTACAGGAATGAAAAACTGTTTTTT
TRBV27	NA	TRBJ2-7	TRBD1	CASSSPDRSYEQYF	TGTGCCAGCAGTTCCCCGGACAGGTCCTACGAGCAGTACTTC
TRBV7-2	many	TRBJ2-1	TRBD2	CASSFQRGPNEQFF	TGTGCCAGCAGCTTCCAGCGGGGGCCCAATGAGCAGTTCTTC
TRBV7-6	many	TRBJ1-4	TRBD1	CATGTGQQNEKLFF	TGTGCCACCGGGACGGGACAGCAGAATGAAAAACTGTTTTTT
TRBV20-1	many	TRBJ1-6	NA	CSARPSQGDGSPLHF	TGCAGTGCTAGGCCCTCTCAGGGTGACGGTTCACCCCTCCACTTT
TRBV7-2	many	TRBJ2-1	TRBD1	CASSRDRGPHNEQFF	TGTGCCAGCAGCCGTGACAGGGGGCCCCACAATGAGCAGTTCTTC
TRBV7-2	many	TRBJ2-5	NA	CASSLLPIGGARRETQYF	TGTGCCAGCAGCTTATTACCGATTGGGGGGGCGCGACGGGAGACCCAGTACTTC
TRBV5-4	few	TRBJ2-3	TRBD2	CASSLARHSGGTDTQYF	TGTGCCAGCAGCTTGGCCCGGCACAGCGGGGGCACAGATACGCAGTATTTT
TRBV7-9	few	TRBJ2-3	TRBD1	CASSLVMLGTESTDTQYF	TGTGCCAGCAGCTTAGTTATGTTGGGGACAGAAAGCACAGATACGCAGTATTTT
TRBV6-1	many	TRBJ2-2	NA	CASSANHRMAGELFF	TGTGCCAGCAGTGCGAACCACAGGATGGCCGGGGAGCTGTTTTTT
TRBV12-3/TRBV12-4	NA	TRBJ1-3	NA	CASIHDSSGNTIYF	TGTGCCAGCATCCACGACAGCTCTGGAAACACCATATATTTT
TRBV20-1	NA	TRBJ2-2	TRBD2	CSARDVLAGELFF	TGCAGTGCTAGAGATGTACTAGCGGGCGAGCTGTTTTTT
TRBV7-3	few	TRBJ2-3	TRBD2	CASSPQSGEGDTQYF	TGTGCCAGCAGCCCCCAGTCCGGGGAGGGGGATACGCAGTATTTT
TRBV12-3/TRBV12-4	few	TRBJ2-3	TRBD2	CASSLLGVGTSGADTQYF	TGTGCCAGCAGTTTATTGGGGGTGGGGACTAGCGGAGCAGATACGCAGTATTTT
TRBV4-1	NA	TRBJ2-5	TRBD2	CASSPLTSEETQYF	TGCGCCAGCAGCCCCCTGACTAGCGAGGAGACCCAGTACTTC
TRBV28	NA	TRBJ1-1	TRBD1	CASRESTGGTEAFF	TGTGCCAGCAGGGAAAGCACAGGGGGCACTGAAGCTTTCTTT
TRBV27	few	TRBJ1-1	NA	CASSSPDRRGVSEAFF	TGTGCCAGCAGTTCTCCTGATCGCCGGGGCGTCTCTGAAGCTTTCTTT
TRBV7-2	NA	TRBJ2-2	TRBD2	CASSSGLAVTGELFF	TGTGCCAGCAGCTCGGGACTAGCGGTCACCGGGGAGCTGTTTTTT
TRBV7-9	few	TRBJ2-5	TRBD1	CASSAGQGRETQYF	TGTGCCAGCAGCGCTGGACAGGGGAGAGAGACCCAGTACTTC
TRBV6-2/TRBV6-3	few	TRBJ2-7	TRBD2	CASSLTSGRPSSYEQYF	TGTGCCAGCAGTCTGACTAGCGGGAGGCCGAGCTCCTACGAGCAGTACTTC
TRBV6-2/TRBV6-3	NA	TRBJ1-4	NA	CASSSASVWDEKLFF	TGTGCCAGCAGCTCCGCCAGTGTTTGGGATGAAAAACTGTTTTTT
TRBV5-1	NA	TRBJ2-5	TRBD2	CASSLRTLLALQETQYF	TGCGCCAGCAGCCTTCGGACACTACTAGCGCTACAAGAGACCCAGTACTTC
TRBV7-2	many	TRBJ2-3	NA	CATQTGFTDTQYF	TGTGCCACCCAGACAGGATTCACAGATACGCAGTATTTT
TRBV12-5	NA	TRBJ2-1	TRBD2	CASGPRLAGGNNEQFF	TGTGCTAGTGGTCCAAGACTAGCGGGAGGAAACAATGAGCAGTTCTTC
TRBV7-2	many	TRBJ2-5	NA	CASRGRGRETQYF	TGTGCCAGCCGGGGGAGAGGGCGAGAGACCCAGTACTTC